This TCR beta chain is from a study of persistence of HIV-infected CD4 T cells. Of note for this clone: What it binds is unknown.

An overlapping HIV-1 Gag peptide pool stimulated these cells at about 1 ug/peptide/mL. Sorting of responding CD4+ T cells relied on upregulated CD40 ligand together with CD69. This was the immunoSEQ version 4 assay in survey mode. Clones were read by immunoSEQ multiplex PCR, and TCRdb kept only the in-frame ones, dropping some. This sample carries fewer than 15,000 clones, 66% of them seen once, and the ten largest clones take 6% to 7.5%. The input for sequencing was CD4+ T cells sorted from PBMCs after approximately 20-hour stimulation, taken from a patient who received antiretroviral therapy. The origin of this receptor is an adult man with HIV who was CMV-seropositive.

DNA of the CDR3: TGTGCCAGCAGTTACGGACAGAATAATTCACCCCTCCACTTT. Translating it yields CASSYGQNNSPLHF. J is TRBJ1-6 and V is TRBV6-5, with D tentatively TRBD1 (6 bases). V lost 2 bases and J 5 bases, leaving 7 bases between the germline ends. The CDR3 runs 14 residues. Germline V gene data show CDR1 as MNHEY and CDR2 as SVGAGI.